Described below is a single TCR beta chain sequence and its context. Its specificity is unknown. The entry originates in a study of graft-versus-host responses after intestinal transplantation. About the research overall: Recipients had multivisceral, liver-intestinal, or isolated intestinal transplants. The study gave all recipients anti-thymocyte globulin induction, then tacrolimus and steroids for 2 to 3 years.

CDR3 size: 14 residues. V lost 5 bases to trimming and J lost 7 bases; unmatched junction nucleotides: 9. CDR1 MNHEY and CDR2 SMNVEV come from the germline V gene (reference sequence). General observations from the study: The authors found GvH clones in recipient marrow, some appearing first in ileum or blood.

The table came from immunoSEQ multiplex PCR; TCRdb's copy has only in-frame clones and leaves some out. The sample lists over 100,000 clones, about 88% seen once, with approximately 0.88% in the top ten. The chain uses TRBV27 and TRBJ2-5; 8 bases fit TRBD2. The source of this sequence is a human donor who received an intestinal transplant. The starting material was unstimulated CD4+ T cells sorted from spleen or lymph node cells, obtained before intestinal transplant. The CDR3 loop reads CASSLPGTSATQYF. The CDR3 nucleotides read TGTGCCAGCAGTCTACCCGGGACTAGTGCGACCCAGTACTTC.